Listed below are T cell receptor beta chains from one sample, sequenced in a study of blood T cell repertoires in COVID-19. Profiled with immunoSEQ multiplex PCR; TCRdb holds only in-frame clones, not every one. Of around 310,000 clones in the sample, 75% to 90% were seen once. Sequencing was performed on peripheral blood. These receptor sequences come from a woman aged 55-70 years with acute or convalescent COVID-19. Each CDR3 is given with its conserved first and last residue. The D gene is left open where the match is weak. Clone size is shown for a subset of rows, as once, few, many or a class of expanded clone.

>TRBJ2-7|NA|TRBV4-2|NA
CASSQDPRGTYEQYF
TGTGCCAGCAGCCAAGACCCCAGGGGTACCTACGAGCAGTACTTC
>TRBJ2-1|NA|TRBV10-3|TRBD2
CATQGIAGGVNEQFF
TGTGCCACCCAGGGAATAGCGGGAGGGGTCAATGAGCAGTTCTTC
>TRBJ2-7|NA|TRBV4-2|NA
CASSPSTASETYEQYF
TGTGCCAGCAGCCCTTCCACGGCTAGCGAAACCTACGAGCAGTACTTC
>TRBJ2-7|NA|TRBV4-3|TRBD1
CASSRGQGVSYEQYF
TGCGCCAGCAGCCGGGGACAGGGGGTGTCTTATGAGCAGTACTTC
>TRBJ2-3|NA|TRBV7-9|NA
CASSLQGSSTDTQYF
TGTGCCAGCAGCCTTCAGGGGTCTAGCACAGATACGCAGTATTTT
>TRBJ2-7|NA|TRBV28|NA
CASSLLLEQYF
TGTGCCAGCAGTTTACTCCTGGAGCAGTACTTC
>TRBJ2-1|NA|TRBV5-1|NA
CASSSISAAAGNEQFF
TGCGCCAGCAGCTCTATTTCTGCCGCTGCCGGCAATGAGCAGTTCTTC
>TRBJ2-7|NA|TRBV6-2/TRBV6-3|TRBD2
CASSYPIAGGGYEQYF
TGTGCCAGCAGTTACCCAATAGCGGGAGGTGGATACGAGCAGTACTTC
>TRBJ1-1|NA|TRBV28|TRBD1
CASPSSRGTPFFF
TGTGCCAGCCCCTCTTCCAGGGGGACCCCCTTCTTCTTT
>TRBJ2-7|once|TRBV23-1|NA
CASSSPTGAKQYF
TGCGCCAGCAGTTCCCCGACAGGCGCCAAGCAGTACTTC
>TRBJ1-3|NA|TRBV7-6|TRBD1
CASSRGQGPGNTIYF
TGTGCCAGCAGCCGGGGACAGGGGCCGGGAAACACCATATATTTT
>TRBJ1-2|NA|TRBV3-1/TRBV3-2|NA
CASSQEGRTNGYTF
TGTGCCAGCAGCCAAGAGGGCAGGACTAATGGCTACACCTTC
>TRBJ1-1|NA|TRBV9|NA
CASSLGAGVNTEAFF
TGTGCCAGCAGCCTAGGGGCGGGGGTGAACACTGAAGCTTTCTTT
>TRBJ2-1|few|TRBV4-3|NA
CASSQGTGWPGAKAHEQFF
TGCGCCAGCAGCCAAGGAACAGGGTGGCCGGGCGCGAAGGCGCATGAGCAGTTCTTC
>TRBJ2-3|NA|TRBV28|TRBD2
CATTEGAGGTDTQYF
TGTGCCACCACCGAGGGAGCGGGAGGAACAGATACGCAGTATTTT
>TRBJ2-2|NA|TRBV7-2|TRBD2
CASSALAGTLTGELFF
TGTGCCAGCAGCGCACTAGCGGGCACTCTCACCGGGGAGCTGTTTTTT
>TRBJ1-2|NA|TRBV3-1/TRBV3-2|NA
CASSLERGYGYTF
TGTGCCAGCAGCTTGGAAAGGGGCTATGGCTACACCTTC
>TRBJ2-4|NA|TRBV7-3|NA
CASSLTSSDSQYF
TGTGCCAGCAGCTTAACTTCGTCCGACAGTCAGTACTTC
>TRBJ1-2|NA|TRBV6-2/TRBV6-3|NA
CASSYMSSYGYTF
TGTGCCAGCAGTTACATGTCTTCCTATGGCTACACCTTC
>TRBJ2-7|NA|TRBV6-5|TRBD1
CASSYSRGHYEQYF
TGTGCCAGCAGTTACTCGAGGGGGCACTACGAGCAGTACTTC
>TRBJ1-4|NA|TRBV6-1|TRBD1
CASSELTGGAAGEKLFF
TGTGCCAGCAGTGAACTGACAGGGGGAGCGGCGGGTGAAAAACTGTTTTTT
>TRBJ1-5|NA|TRBV27|TRBD1
CASSFPGGDQPQHF
TGTGCCAGCAGTTTCCCAGGGGGAGATCAGCCCCAGCATTTT
>TRBJ1-5|NA|TRBV5-1|NA
CASSLEHSNQPQHF
TGCGCCAGCAGCTTGGAACATAGCAATCAGCCCCAGCATTTT
>TRBJ2-7|once|TRBV7-2|NA
CASSLNRAYEQYF
TGTGCCAGCAGCTTAAACAGGGCTTACGAGCAGTACTTC
>TRBJ2-7|NA|TRBV16|NA
CASSPVHEQYF
TGTGCCAGCAGCCCCGTTCACGAGCAGTACTTC